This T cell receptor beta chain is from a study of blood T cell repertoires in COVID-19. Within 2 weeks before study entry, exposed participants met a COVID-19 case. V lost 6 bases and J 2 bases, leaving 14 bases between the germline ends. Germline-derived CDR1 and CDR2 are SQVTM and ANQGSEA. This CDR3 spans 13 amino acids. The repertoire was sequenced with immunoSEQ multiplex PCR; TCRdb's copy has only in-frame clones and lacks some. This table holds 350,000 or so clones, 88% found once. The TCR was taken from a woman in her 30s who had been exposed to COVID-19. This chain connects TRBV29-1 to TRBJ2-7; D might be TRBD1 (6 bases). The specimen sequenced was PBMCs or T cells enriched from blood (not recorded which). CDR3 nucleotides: TGCAGCGTCCGAGGGGGACATACCTACGAGCAGTACTTC. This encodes CSVRGGHTYEQYF.